Described below is a single T cell receptor beta chain sequence and its context. This record belongs to a study of blood T cell repertoires in COVID-19. Study summary: Material from acute and convalescent COVID-19 was sourced from the United States, Italy and Spain.

In the source study's methods: Reference gene primers were amplified, and this amplification served to estimate nucleated cell counts. Using immunoSEQ multiplex PCR, the repertoire was profiled, and TCRdb retains in-frame clones only, with some absent. The V and J calls and clone size are taken from that table; D and trimming were inferred from the DNA. Among about 130,000 clones listed, about 85% were seen once. V was pared by 6 bases and J by 8 bases, with 8 bases of the junction left unmatched. Germline V lookup: CDR1 MNHEY, CDR2 SVGAGI. The CDR3 loop spans 14 amino acids. This sequence joins TRBV6-5 and TRBJ1-3; 9 positions match TRBD1. This receptor was taken from a woman between 70 and 85 years old with COVID-19, enrolled during active disease. Sequencing was performed on peripheral blood. The CDR3, as DNA: TGTGCCAGCAGACCCCCGGGACAGGGTTACACCATATATTTT. Protein: CASRPPGQGYTIYF.